This TCR beta chain was recorded in a study of OX40 agonist ivuxolimab in advanced cancers. Regarding the study in general: Ivuxolimab was an agonistic, fully human IgG2 monoclonal antibody directed against OX40 (CD134), a costimulatory receptor. In the dose-escalation cohort, more than 80% of patients were male, and the mean age was 60 years with a range of roughly 20 to 85. Patients were allowed to have had prior anti-PD-1, anti-PD-L1 or anti-CTLA-4 therapy, and 40% to 45% of the dose-escalation patients had previously received checkpoint inhibitors. The paper covers the monotherapy dose-escalation part of the phase I ivuxolimab trial, which included N of about 50 patients. Of the approximately 50 dose-escalation patients, hepatocellular carcinoma was present in approximately 20, melanoma in roughly 15, renal cell carcinoma in 9 and head and neck cancer in 9. Three dose-escalation patients achieved partial responses, one with hepatocellular carcinoma and two with cutaneous melanoma. Peripheral TCRbeta sequencing was intended to test whether TCR sequence diversity was altered and clonal T-cell expansion was caused by ivuxolimab. Intravenous ivuxolimab was administered to patients every 2 weeks at six dose levels: 0.01, 0.1, 0.3, 1.5, 3 and 10 mg/kg. General findings and caveats noted by the study authors: At doses from 0.1 to 3.0 mg/kg, clonal expansion was seen in both CD4+ and CD8+ blood T cells between baseline and week 6. After ivuxolimab, CD8+ T cells had more expanded clones than CD4+ T cells on average. The antigen specificity of the clonally expanded peripheral T cells was not determined. Partial responders in the 0.1-3.0 mg/kg groups had among the lowest normalized peripheral clonal expansion, especially among CD8+ T cells. Low levels of normalized T-cell clonal expansion were also shown by some nonresponding patients.

The CDR3 runs 14 amino acids, cysteine and phenylalanine included. The sequence is cut down to CDR3 DNA, 42 bases in frame from base 1. Reading the germline V gene (reference sequence) gives CDR1 MNHEY and CDR2 SMNVEV. Here V drops 3 bases and J drops 9 bases, and the junction holds 5 bases not matched to any gene. To note about this clone: What this receptor recognizes is not known. Nothing much larger sits one base from this clone, and base qualities are not available.

For sequencing of the TCRbeta CDR3 region, genomic DNA was extracted from the sorted cells. The immunoSEQ Assay was used to sequence the TCRbeta CDR3 regions. What TCRdb holds here is the immuneACCESS table cut down to in-frame rearrangements. Part of the clones is not present; checked against another copy, under half of the missing clones reflect an unresolved V gene, and the others are unexplained. The sample contains 34,000 or so clones, roughly 76% of them found a single time. The ten largest make up less than 20% of the sample. The trial excluded patients who had a history of autoimmune disease or were on systemic immunosuppression. In every dose cohort, peripheral blood was drawn for TCR sequencing at baseline, cycle 4 day 1, and cycle 7 day 1. Samples were obtained from an open-label, multicenter, first-in-human phase I dose-escalation trial of ivuxolimab. Adults with locally advanced or metastatic melanoma, renal cell carcinoma, hepatocellular carcinoma or head and neck squamous cell carcinoma were enrolled in the trial. CD4+ and CD8+ T cells were sorted separately from peripheral blood before TCR sequencing.

This clonotype originated in an adult with an advanced solid tumor such as melanoma, head and neck, liver or kidney cancer. The V and J genes are TRBV27 and TRBJ2-1; a stretch of 10 junction bases matches TRBD2. The sequencing here drew on CD4+ or CD8+ T cells sorted from blood, taken in a trial of the OX40 agonist ivuxolimab. The CDR3 sequence is CASSFSGGRSEQFF. The nucleotide sequence is given as TGTGCCAGCAGTTTTAGCGGGGGGAGGTCTGAGCAGTTCTTC.